This T cell receptor beta chain was captured by sequencing in a study of T cell responses to AZD1222 COVID-19 vaccine. Notes on the study in general: Targeting of unmutated variant regions was reportedly seen in nearly half of spike-specific TCRs.

Comment on this clone: Its antigen is undetermined.

CDR3 length equals 15 residues. With V trimmed by 6 bases and J by 9 bases, 10 bases remained unmatched. CDR1 and CDR2 from the germline V gene are MNHEY and SVGAGI. Data came from immunoSEQ multiplex PCR; TCRdb stores just in-frame clones and leaves some out. The table lists about 130,000 clones, about 90% of them singletons. This clonotype originated in an adult in good health. The starting material was peripheral blood, obtained on day 0 of AZD1222 vaccination. The rearrangement links TRBV6-5 to TRBJ1-6; 8 nucleotides match TRBD1. The CDR3 loop is CASSKTGDLFSPLHF. Here the CDR3 DNA reads TGTGCCAGCAGCAAGACAGGGGACCTTTTTTCACCCCTCCACTTT.